This T cell receptor (beta chain) was identified in a study of T cells in Graves' hyperthyroidism and ophthalmopathy. Amplified regions were TCR beta CDR3 sequences from RNA transcripts. First-round RT-PCR of the TCR CDR3 relied on the HTBI primer set. TCRdb re-called the multiplex PCR reads through MiXCR, storing one row per CDR3 protein. The table includes 300,000 to 500,000 distinct CDR3 sequences, 11% to 15% detected once. The CDR3 is made up of 14 amino acids. The V gene's germline CDR1 is SGHTA and CDR2 FQGNSA. V was trimmed by 5 bases and J by 8 bases, leaving 18 bases between them. Study observations and caveats: Ophthalmopathy was told apart from stable hyperthyroidism by a 13 V-J model. Blood also carried most thyroid clonotypes expanded above 0.001.

This clonotype was found many times. Its target is unknown. The V and J genes are TRBV7-2 and TRBJ1-2; D gene unclear. The clonotype comes from a middle-aged man with Graves' ophthalmopathy. Sequencing was done on a sample of blood. This chain's CDR3 is CASSESWTLGGYTF. For the CDR3, the DNA is TGTGCCAGCAGCGAAAGTTGGACTTTAGGCGGCTACACCTTC.